A single sample gave rise to the 9 T cell receptor beta chains below, sequenced in a study of OX40 agonist ivuxolimab in advanced cancers. The table came from immunoSEQ multiplex PCR; TCRdb's copy has only in-frame clones and leaves some out. Of approximately 82,000 clones listed, less than 85% are singletons. Sequencing used CD4+ or CD8+ T cells sorted from blood, obtained in a trial of the OX40 agonist ivuxolimab. All receptors come from an adult with an advanced solid tumor such as melanoma, head and neck, liver or kidney cancer.

The chain combines TRBV18 with TRBJ2-1; tentatively, D is TRBD2 (7 bases). Germline loops: CDR1 KGHSH, CDR2 LQKENI. The CDR3 extends over 15 amino acids. V was trimmed by 4 bases and J by 9 bases, leaving 19 bases between them. The CDR3: CASSLRGRPMGEQFF. In nucleotides, the CDR3 is TGTGCCAGCTCACTGCGGGGGCGGCCTATGGGTGAGCAGTTCTTC.

The V gene is TRBV5-7, the J gene TRBJ1-4, with D possibly being TRBD1 (6 bases). TRBV5-7 is known as an ORF, though its function is uncertain. V was clipped by 0 bases and J by 2 bases, with 8 bases between them. This CDR3 is built from 15 residues. DNA for the CDR3: TGTGCCAGCAGCTTGGGGCAGGGGACTAATGAAAAACTGTTTTTT. Its translation is CASSLGQGTNEKLFF.

This chain connects TRBV7-2 to TRBJ1-6; D perhaps matches TRBD1 (6 bases). This CDR3 contains 15 residues. CDR1 is SGHTA, CDR2 FQGNSA, per germline. V was trimmed by 1 base and J by 7 bases, leaving 11 bases between them. CDR3 sequence (DNA): TGTGCCAGCAGCTTAGATGCAGGGGTCAATTCACCCCTCCACTTT. The encoded protein is CASSLDAGVNSPLHF.

This clone appeared a few times. This chain uses TRBV7-9 with TRBJ1-4, with a weak D call TRBD1 (5 bases). CDR3 size: 14 residues. The V gene lost 6 bases and the J gene lost 4 bases, with 12 bases spanning the gap. CDR1 and CDR2 (germline): SEHNR, FQNEAQ (reference sequence). Here the CDR3 DNA reads TGTGCCAGCAGATTGACAGCGGATAATGAAAAACTGTTTTTT. Its translation is CASRLTADNEKLFF. The complete variable domain, with remaining parts taken from reference TRBV7-9 and TRBJ1-4, reads DTGVSQNPRHKITKRGQNVTFRCDPISEHNRLYWYRQTLGQGPEFLTYFQNEAQLEKSRLLSDRFSAERPKGSFSTLEIQRTEQGDSAMYLCASRLTADNEKLFFGSGTQLSVL.

About this clone: Other DNA sequences within the sample encode an identical CDR3. This chain links TRBV7-3 with TRBJ2-5; 10 positions match TRBD2. Trimming took 2 bases from V and 5 from J; bases not matched to a gene: 8. Germline CDR1 and CDR2: SGHTA and FQGTGA. There are 16 residues in the CDR3. This chain's CDR3 is CASSLGVAGGSETQYF. The CDR3 DNA sequence: TGTGCCAGCAGCTTAGGGGTAGCGGGGGGTTCGGAGACCCAGTACTTC.

This clone was counted only a few times. J is TRBJ1-1 and V is TRBV7-3, with D possibly TRBD1 on 5 matching bases. This CDR3 is built from 14 residues. V lost 1 base and J lost 4, with 10 bases in between. The germline V gene has CDR1 SGHTA and CDR2 FQGTGA. The CDR3 DNA reads as TGTGCCAGCAGCTTAAGCGCAGGGTCCACTGAAGCTTTCTTT. This sequence encodes CASSLSAGSTEAFF.

This clone has more than one count but fewer than ten. The V call is TRBV18, the J call TRBJ1-1; TRBD1 matches at 8 bases. The V gene's germline CDR1 is KGHSH and CDR2 LQKENI. Unmatched junction bases numbered 9, after V lost 2 bases and J lost 4 bases. The CDR3 is made up of 16 amino acids. Written as DNA, the CDR3 is TGTGCCAGCTCACCAAGGGCTCCAGGGGGCATCACTGAAGCTTTCTTT. As protein: CASSPRAPGGITEAFF.

The chain has TRBV4-3 and TRBJ1-4; D uncertain. The CDR3 spans 18 residues. Germline assignment: CDR1 LGHNA and CDR2 YSLEER. V was cut by 4 bases and J by 8 bases, with 26 bases left in between. CDR3 loop: CASSPSFGRIAVGEKLFF. Written as DNA, the CDR3 is TGCGCCAGCAGCCCCTCATTCGGACGGATCGCCGTCGGGGAAAAACTGTTTTTT.

The rearrangement uses TRBV15 and TRBJ1-1; a weak D match, TRBD1 (5 bases). The CDR3 loop spans 13 amino acids. Trimming removed 5 bases from V and 1 base from J, with 8 bases in between. Germline V gene lookup returns CDR1 LNHNV and CDR2 YYDKDF (reference sequence). Written as DNA, the CDR3 is TGTGCCACCAGCCTGGGGGGGAACACTGAAGCTTTCTTT. Translated, it gives CATSLGGNTEAFF. The complete variable domain, with remaining parts taken from reference TRBV15 and TRBJ1-1, reads DAMVIQNPRYQVTQFGKPVTLSCSQTLNHNVMYWYQQKSSQAPKLLFHYYDKDFNNEADTPDNFQSRRPNTSFCFLDIRSPGLGDTAMYLCATSLGGNTEAFFGQGTRLTVV.